This T cell receptor beta chain is drawn from a study of response to subunit inactivated influenza vaccine. Points from the study as a whole: After each seasonal influenza vaccination, few new T cells are recruited, the authors suggested.

Points on this clonotype: The target antigen is unknown.

Each CDR3 protein is one row after TCRdb ran MiXCR on the RT-PCR reads. In the table there are 500,000 to 550,000 distinct CDR3 sequences, less than 7.5% of which are singletons. The receptor was isolated from a man aged 45 to 75 who received an inactivated influenza vaccine. The input for sequencing was PBMCs from blood, taken around 25 months after vaccination.

The DNA for the CDR3 is TGCAGCGCCCAGGGACAGGGGGCATACGAGCAGTACTTC. Translation: CSAQGQGAYEQYF. V usage is TRBV29-1 and J usage is TRBJ2-7, with 12 positions matching TRBD1. Per germline, CDR1 SQVTM and CDR2 ANQGSEA. This CDR3 is built from 13 residues. The V gene end was trimmed by 7 bases and the J gene end by 4 bases; junction bases not matched to a gene: 5.